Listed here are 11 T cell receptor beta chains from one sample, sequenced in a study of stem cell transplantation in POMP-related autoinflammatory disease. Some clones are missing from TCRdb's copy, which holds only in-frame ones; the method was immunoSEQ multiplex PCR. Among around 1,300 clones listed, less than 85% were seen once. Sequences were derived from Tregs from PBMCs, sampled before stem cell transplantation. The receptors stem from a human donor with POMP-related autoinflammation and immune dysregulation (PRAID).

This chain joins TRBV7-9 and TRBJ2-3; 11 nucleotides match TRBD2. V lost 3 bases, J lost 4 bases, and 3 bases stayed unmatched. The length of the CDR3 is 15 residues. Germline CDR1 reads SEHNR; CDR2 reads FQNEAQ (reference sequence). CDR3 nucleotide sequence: TGTGCCAGCAGCTTCACTAGCGGGAGCTCAGATACGCAGTATTTT. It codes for CASSFTSGSSDTQYF.

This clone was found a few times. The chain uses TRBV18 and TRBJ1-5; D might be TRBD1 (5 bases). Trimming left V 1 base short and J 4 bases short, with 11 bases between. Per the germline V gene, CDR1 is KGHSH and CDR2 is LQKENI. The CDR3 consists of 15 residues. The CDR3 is CASSPLEGLNQPQHF. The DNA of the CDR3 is TGTGCCAGCTCACCACTCGAGGGGTTGAATCAGCCCCAGCATTTT.

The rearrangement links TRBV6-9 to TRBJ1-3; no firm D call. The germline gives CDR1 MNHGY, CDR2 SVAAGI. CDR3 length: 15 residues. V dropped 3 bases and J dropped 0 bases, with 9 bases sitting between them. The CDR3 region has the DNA TGTGCCAGCAGTTACATGGCAAGCTCTGGAAACACCATATATTTT. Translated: CASSYMASSGNTIYF.

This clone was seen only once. CDR3 bases: TGCGCCAGCAGCCACGGACCGGGACCCTTTTATGGCTACACCTTC. Its translation is CASSHGPGPFYGYTF. The chain links TRBV4-1 to TRBJ1-2, with D maybe TRBD1 (5 bases). The CDR3 runs 15 residues. V lost 3 bases, J lost 5 bases, and 16 bases lay in between. The germline V gene encodes CDR1 MGHRA and CDR2 YSYEKL.

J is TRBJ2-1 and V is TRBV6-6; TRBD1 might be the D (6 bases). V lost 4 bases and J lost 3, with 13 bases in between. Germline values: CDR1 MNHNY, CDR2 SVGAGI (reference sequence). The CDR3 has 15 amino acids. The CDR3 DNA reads TGTGCCAGCAGTTCCCGAGGGGGATACTACAATGAGCAGTTCTTC. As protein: CASSSRGGYYNEQFF.

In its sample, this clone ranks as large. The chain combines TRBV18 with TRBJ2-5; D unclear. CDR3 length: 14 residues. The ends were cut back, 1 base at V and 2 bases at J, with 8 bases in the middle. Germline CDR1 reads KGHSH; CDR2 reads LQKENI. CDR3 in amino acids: CASSPREEQETQYF. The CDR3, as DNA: TGTGCCAGCTCACCACGGGAAGAGCAAGAGACCCAGTACTTC.

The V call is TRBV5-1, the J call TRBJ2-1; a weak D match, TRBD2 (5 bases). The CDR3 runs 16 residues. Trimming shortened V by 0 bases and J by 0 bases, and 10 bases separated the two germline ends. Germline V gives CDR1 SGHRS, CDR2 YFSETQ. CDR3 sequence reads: CASSLGGQSSYNEQFF. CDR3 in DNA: TGCGCCAGCAGCTTGGGCGGGCAGAGCTCCTACAATGAGCAGTTCTTC.

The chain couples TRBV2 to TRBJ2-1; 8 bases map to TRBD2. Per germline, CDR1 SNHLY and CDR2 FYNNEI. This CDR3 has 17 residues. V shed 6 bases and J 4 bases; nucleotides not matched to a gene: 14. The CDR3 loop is CASRGRLAPRGYNEQFF. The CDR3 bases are TGTGCCAGCAGGGGGAGACTAGCGCCAAGGGGATACAATGAGCAGTTCTTC.

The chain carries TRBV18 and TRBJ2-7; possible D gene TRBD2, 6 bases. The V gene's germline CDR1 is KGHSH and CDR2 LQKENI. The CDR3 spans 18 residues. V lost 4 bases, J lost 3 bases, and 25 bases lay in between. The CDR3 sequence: CASSLRGRASVTLYEQYF. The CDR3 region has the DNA TGTGCCAGCTCACTACGAGGGCGGGCTAGCGTTACCCTCTACGAGCAGTACTTC. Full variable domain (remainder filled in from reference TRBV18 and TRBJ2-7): NAGVMQNPRHLVRRRGQEARLRCSPMKGHSHVYWYRQLPEEGLKFMVYLQKENIIDESGMPKERFSAEFPKEGPSILRIQQVVRGDSAAYFCASSLRGRASVTLYEQYFGPGTRLTVT.

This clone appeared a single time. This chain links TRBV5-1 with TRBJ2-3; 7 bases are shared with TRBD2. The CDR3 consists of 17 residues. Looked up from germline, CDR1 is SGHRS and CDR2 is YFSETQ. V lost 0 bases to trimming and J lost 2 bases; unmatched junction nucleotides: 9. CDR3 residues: CASSLVVVAGHTDTQYF. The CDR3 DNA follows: TGCGCCAGCAGCTTGGTGGTAGTAGCGGGCCACACAGATACGCAGTATTTT. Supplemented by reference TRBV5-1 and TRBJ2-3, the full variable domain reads KAGVTQTPRYLIKTRGQQVTLSCSPISGHRSVSWYQQTPGQGLQFLFEYFSETQRNKGNFPGRFSGRQFSNSRSEMNVSTLELGDSALYLCASSLVVVAGHTDTQYFGPGTRLTVL.

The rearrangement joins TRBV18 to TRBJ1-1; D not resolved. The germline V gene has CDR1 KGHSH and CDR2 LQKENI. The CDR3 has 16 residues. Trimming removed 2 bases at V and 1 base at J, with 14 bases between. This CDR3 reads CASSPIKAARNTEAFF. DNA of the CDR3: TGTGCCAGCTCACCAATTAAGGCCGCACGGAACACTGAAGCTTTCTTT.